The present T cell receptor beta chain was sequenced within a study of cytomegalovirus exposure and HLA in healthy donors. Study overall: Samples from HLA-typed donors yielded 65 million to 90 million unique TCRs in an early data release.

The germline V and J ends were trimmed by 3 bases and 7 bases, with 18 bases remaining between them. There are 15 residues in the CDR3. Germline V CDR1 and CDR2: MDHEN, SYDVKM. A multiplex PCR was run with 60 Vbeta primers and 13 Jbeta primers. In the study's own analysis: There were 80 million or so unique TCR beta chains by a later count, and approximately 11 million of them were shared. Produced via immunoSEQ multiplex PCR; TCRdb's table is partial and in-frame only. V and J calls and clone size are those listed in that table; D and trimming were worked out from the DNA. The sample lists 89,000 or so clones, 60% to 80% seen once, with roughly 2% in the top ten. A few counts support this clone. Its antigen is as yet unknown. Different DNA sequences within this sample yield the same CDR3. Study-wide findings and caveats: A prior analysis recorded that most TCR beta V segments were productive about 90% or about 30% of the time. Cytomegalovirus association was assigned to more than 150 TCR beta chains.

The chain uses TRBV28 and TRBJ1-1, with TRBD1 as a possible D gene (6 bases). The specimen sequenced was PBMCs. This TCR came from a boy aged 5-17 years in good health and CMV-seronegative. CDR3 protein: CASSLGDRTDSEAFF. The CDR3 DNA sequence: TGTGCCAGCAGTTTGGGCGACAGGACGGACAGTGAAGCTTTCTTT.